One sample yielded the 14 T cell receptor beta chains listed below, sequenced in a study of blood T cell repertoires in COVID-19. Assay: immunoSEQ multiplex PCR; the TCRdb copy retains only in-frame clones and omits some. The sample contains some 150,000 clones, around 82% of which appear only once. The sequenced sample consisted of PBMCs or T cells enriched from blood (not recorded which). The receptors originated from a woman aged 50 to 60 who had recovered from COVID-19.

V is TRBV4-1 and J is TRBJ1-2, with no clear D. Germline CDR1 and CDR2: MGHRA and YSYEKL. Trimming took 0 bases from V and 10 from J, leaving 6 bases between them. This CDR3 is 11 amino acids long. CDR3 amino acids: CASSQDGNYTF. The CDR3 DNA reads TGCGCCAGCAGCCAAGACGGGAACTACACCTTC.

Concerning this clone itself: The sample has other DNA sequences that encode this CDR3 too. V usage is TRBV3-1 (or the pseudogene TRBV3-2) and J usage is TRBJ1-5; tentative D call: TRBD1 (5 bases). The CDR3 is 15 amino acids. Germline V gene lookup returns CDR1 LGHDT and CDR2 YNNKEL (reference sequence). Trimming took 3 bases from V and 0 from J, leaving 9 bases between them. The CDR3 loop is CASSQGGYSNQPQHF. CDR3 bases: TGTGCCAGCAGCCAGGGGGGGTATAGCAATCAGCCCCAGCATTTT.

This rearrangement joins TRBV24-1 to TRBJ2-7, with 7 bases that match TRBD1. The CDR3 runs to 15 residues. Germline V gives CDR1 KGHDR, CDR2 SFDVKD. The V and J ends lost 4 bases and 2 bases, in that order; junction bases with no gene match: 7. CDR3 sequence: CATSDPGQGAYEQYF. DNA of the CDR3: TGTGCCACCAGTGACCCGGGTCAGGGGGCCTACGAGCAGTACTTC.

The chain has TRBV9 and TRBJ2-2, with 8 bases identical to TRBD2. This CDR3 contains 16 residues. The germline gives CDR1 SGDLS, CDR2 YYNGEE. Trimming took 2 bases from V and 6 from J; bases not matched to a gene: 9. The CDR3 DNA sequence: TGTGCCAGCAGCGTTACGAGCGGGAGTCTGTCCGGGGAGCTGTTTTTT. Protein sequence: CASSVTSGSLSGELFF.

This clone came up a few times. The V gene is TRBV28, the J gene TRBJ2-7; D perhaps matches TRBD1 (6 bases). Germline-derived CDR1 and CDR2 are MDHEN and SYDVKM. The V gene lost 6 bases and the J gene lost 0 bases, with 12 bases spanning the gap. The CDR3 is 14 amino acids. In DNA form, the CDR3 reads TGTGCCAGCAGCGGACAGCGGATCTCCTACGAGCAGTACGTC. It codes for CASSGQRISYEQYV.

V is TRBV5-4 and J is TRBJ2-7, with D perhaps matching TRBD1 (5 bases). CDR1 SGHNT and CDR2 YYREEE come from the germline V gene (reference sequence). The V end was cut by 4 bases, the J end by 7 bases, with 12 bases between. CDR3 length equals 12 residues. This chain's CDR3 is CASSLGASEQYV. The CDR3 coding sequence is TGTGCCAGCAGCCTAGGGGCGAGTGAGCAGTACGTC.

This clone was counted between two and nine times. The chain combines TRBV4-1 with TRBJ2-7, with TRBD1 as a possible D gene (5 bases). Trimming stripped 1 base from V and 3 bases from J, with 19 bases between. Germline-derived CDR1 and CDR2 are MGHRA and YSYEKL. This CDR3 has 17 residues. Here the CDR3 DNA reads TGCGCCAGCAGCCAAGTCCGCAGGGTCCTTACGTACTACGAGCAGTACGTC. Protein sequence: CASSQVRRVLTYYEQYV.

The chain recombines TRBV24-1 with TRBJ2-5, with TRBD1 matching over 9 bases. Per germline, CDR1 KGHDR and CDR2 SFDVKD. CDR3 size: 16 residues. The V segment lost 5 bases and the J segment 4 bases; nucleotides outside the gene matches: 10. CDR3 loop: CATSATGQGLRETQYF. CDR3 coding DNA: TGTGCCACCAGTGCTACCGGACAGGGGTTGAGAGAGACCCAGTACTTC.

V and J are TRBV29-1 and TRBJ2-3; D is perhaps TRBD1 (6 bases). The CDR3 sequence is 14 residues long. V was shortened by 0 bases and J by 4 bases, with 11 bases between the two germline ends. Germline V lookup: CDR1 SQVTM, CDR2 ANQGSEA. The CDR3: CSVEEAQGADTQYF. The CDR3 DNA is TGCAGCGTTGAAGAAGCACAGGGAGCAGATACGCAGTATTTT.

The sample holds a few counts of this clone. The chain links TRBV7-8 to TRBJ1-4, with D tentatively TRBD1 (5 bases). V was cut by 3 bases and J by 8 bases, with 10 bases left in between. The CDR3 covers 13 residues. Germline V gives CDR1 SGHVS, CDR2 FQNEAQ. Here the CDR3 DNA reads TGTGCCAGCAGCTTTGGACATGGGGAAAAACTGTTTTTT. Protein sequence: CASSFGHGEKLFF.

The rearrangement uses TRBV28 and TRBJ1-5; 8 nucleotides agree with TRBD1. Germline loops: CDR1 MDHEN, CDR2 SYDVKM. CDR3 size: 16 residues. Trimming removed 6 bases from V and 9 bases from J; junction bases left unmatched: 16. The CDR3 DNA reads TGTGCCAGCAGCCCCGTCTGGGAGACAGGGGAGCGGCCCCAGCATTTT. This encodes CASSPVWETGERPQHF.

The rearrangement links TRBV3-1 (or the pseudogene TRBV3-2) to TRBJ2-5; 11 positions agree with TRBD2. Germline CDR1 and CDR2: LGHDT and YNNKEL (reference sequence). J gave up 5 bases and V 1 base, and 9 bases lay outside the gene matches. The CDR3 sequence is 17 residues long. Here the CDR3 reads CASSQGISGGADETQYF. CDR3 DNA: TGTGCCAGCAGCCAAGGAATTAGCGGGGGGGCCGATGAGACCCAGTACTTC.

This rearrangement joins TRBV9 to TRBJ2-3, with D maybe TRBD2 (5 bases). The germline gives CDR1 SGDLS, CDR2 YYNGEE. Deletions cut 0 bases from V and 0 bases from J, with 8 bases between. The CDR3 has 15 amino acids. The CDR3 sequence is CASSVGLPSTDTQYF. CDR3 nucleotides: TGTGCCAGCAGCGTAGGACTACCGAGCACAGATACGCAGTATTTT.

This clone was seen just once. The CDR3 region is CASSQTENYGYTF. CDR3 sequence (DNA): TGTGCCAGCAGTCAGACAGAGAACTATGGCTACACCTTC. The chain uses TRBV2 and TRBJ1-2, with a possible D match to TRBD1 (5 bases). The CDR3 sequence is 13 residues long. Germline V gives CDR1 SNHLY, CDR2 FYNNEI. V was cut by 5 bases and J by 2 bases, with 9 bases left in between.